The 6 T cell receptor beta chains given below trace back to one sample, sequenced in a study of tumor and adjacent non-tumor tissue in lung cancer. Three rounds of nested PCR, following a modified ARM-PCR protocol, produced the TCRbeta library. One entry per CDR3 protein, called by TCRdb with MiXCR from the multiplex PCR reads. The repertoire holds approximately 90,000 distinct CDR3 sequences, with 65% to 75% as singletons. RNA was extracted from bulk tissue without any cell sorting. Specimen: lung tumor tissue. The receptors were gathered from a man between 60 and 75 years old with non-small cell lung cancer.

This clonotype was seen at least ten times. This chain uses TRBV12-3 or TRBV12-4 with TRBJ2-6; D remains ambiguous. Trimming left V 2 bases short and J 0 bases short, with 2 bases between. The CDR3 is made up of 14 amino acids. CDR3 bases: TGTGCCAGCAGTTTATACTCTGGGGCCAACGTCCTGACTTTC. Translating gives CASSLYSGANVLTF.

Regarding this clonotype: At one of its ends the junction is not consistent with the germline gene, which may arise from a read error. V and J are TRBV29-1 and TRBJ1-2; D not resolved. The CDR3 covers 11 residues. Germline-derived CDR1 and CDR2 are SQVTM and ANQGSEA. The CDR3 DNA is TGCAGCATTGAAGGATCCAAGTGCTACACCTTC. Its translation: CSIEGSKCYTF.

On this clonotype itself: One junction end does not reproduce the germline sequence, and a read error may be involved. CDR3 bases: TGTGCCAGGAGCCGGTCTAGGAGAGAGACCCATTACTTC. Protein product: CARSRSRRETHYF. The chain carries TRBV11-1 and TRBJ2-5; D is uncertain. Germline assignment: CDR1 SGHAT and CDR2 FQDESV (reference sequence). The CDR3 runs 13 residues.

Turning to this clonotype: One base away lies a much larger clone, so this may be a sequencing read error. The chain combines TRBV7-9 with TRBJ1-2; 11 bases map to TRBD1. The CDR3 length is 15 residues. Germline CDR1 SEHNR, CDR2 FQNEAQ (reference sequence). The chain's CDR3 is CTSSLGQGADYGYTF. The DNA of the CDR3 is TGTACCAGCAGCTTAGGACAGGGGGCGGACTATGGCTACACCTTC.

To note about this clonotype: Germline is not matched at one junction end, which may reflect a read error. The chain recombines TRBV4-3 with TRBJ2-7, with 7 bases identical to TRBD1. The CDR3 is 15 amino acids. The germline V gene encodes CDR1 LGHNA and CDR2 YSLEER. The CDR3 DNA follows: TGCGTCAGCAGCCAAGGTCAAGGGGGCGCCGGCGAGCAGTACTTC. Its protein is CVSSQGQGGAGEQYF.

This clonotype was seen more than once but under ten times. It may be a read error: a sequence one base away is much more abundant. J is TRBJ2-1 and V is TRBV6-1; D gene unclear. CDR3 length: 13 residues. Germline CDR1 is MNHNS and CDR2 is SASEGT. Trimming left V 7 bases short and J 0 bases short, with 7 bases between. This chain's CDR3 is CASTALSYNEQFF. The CDR3 nucleotides are TGTGCCAGCACAGCCCTCTCCTACAATGAGCAGTTCTTC.